This passage covers 25 T cell receptor beta chains from one sample sequenced in a study of blood T cells in healthy people across ages. The use of a sample-barcoded 5' primer and a J-beta primer mix characterized a second PCR of roughly 6 to 12 cycles. A single record per CDR3 protein comes from TCRdb applying MiXCR to the 5' RACE reads. The sample yields approximately 800,000 distinct CDR3 sequences, about 59% seen once. What was sequenced was blood. Receptors originate from a man aged 30 to 39 in good health.

V gene TRBV12-3 or TRBV12-4 combines with J gene TRBJ1-5, with 7 bases matching TRBD1. V lost 3 bases and J lost 6; bases outside the gene matches: 8. The CDR3 contains 15 residues. CDR3 bases: TGTGCCAGCAGTTTGATCCAGGGGGGGAGTCAGCCCCAGCATTTT. It codes for CASSLIQGGSQPQHF.

As regards this clonotype: The junction departs from the called germline gene at one end, perhaps through a read error. The chain combines TRBV11-2 with TRBJ2-5; 13 bases are a match to TRBD2. The CDR3 has 15 residues. CDR1 is SGHAT, CDR2 FQNNGV, per germline. Here the CDR3 DNA reads TGTGTCAGCAGCTTCACTAGCGGGGGGGCGGAGACCCAGTACTTC. Translation: CVSSFTSGGAETQYF.

The J gene is TRBJ1-2, the V gene TRBV2, with D possibly being TRBD1 (5 bases). Trimming took 3 bases from V and 1 from J, leaving 9 bases between them. The CDR3 is 14 residues long. Germline V gene sequence: CDR1 SNHLY, CDR2 FYNNEI. CDR3: CASSDPGINYGYTF. The DNA for the CDR3 is TGTGCCAGCAGTGATCCAGGGATTAACTATGGCTACACCTTC. The full variable domain, completed using reference TRBV2 and TRBJ1-2, is EPEVTQTPSHQVTQMGQEVILRCVPISNHLYFYWYRQILGQKVEFLVSFYNNEISEKSEIFDDQFSVERPDGSNFTLKIRSTKLEDSAMYFCASSDPGINYGYTFGSGTRLTVV.

Only one count was recorded for this clonotype. This sequence joins TRBV20-1 and TRBJ2-1; TRBD2 agrees at 7 bases. The germline gives CDR1 DFQATT, CDR2 SNEGSKA (reference sequence). The CDR3 extends over 14 amino acids. V gave up 3 bases and J gave up 3 bases; unmatched junction bases: 5. The CDR3 region is CSARTSLGYNEQFF. The CDR3 DNA follows: TGCAGTGCTAGGACTAGCCTTGGCTACAATGAGCAGTTCTTC.

This chain connects TRBV27 to TRBJ1-1; D ambiguous. The length of the CDR3 is 15 residues. Trimming left V 0 bases short and J 1 base short, with 9 bases between. Germline lookup yields CDR1 MNHEY and CDR2 SMNVEV (reference sequence). The CDR3 DNA follows: TGTGCCAGCAGTTTATCGGCGGGCGGGAACACTGAAGCTTTCTTT. Translated: CASSLSAGGNTEAFF.

This clonotype appeared a single time. This chain joins TRBV27 and TRBJ2-3, with 10 bases that match TRBD2. Germline values: CDR1 MNHEY, CDR2 SMNVEV (reference sequence). CDR3 length: 16 amino acids. V lost 6 bases to trimming and J lost 5 bases; unmatched junction nucleotides: 11. DNA for the CDR3: TGTGCCAGCAGCCCACTAGCGGGGCGGGTTCAAGATACGCAGTATTTT. Encoded protein: CASSPLAGRVQDTQYF.

This chain joins TRBV12-3 or TRBV12-4 and TRBJ2-7, with 8 bases lining up with TRBD1. With V trimmed by 4 bases and J by 5 bases, 7 bases remained unmatched. The CDR3 contains 14 residues. CDR3 sequence: CASSSDRGGDEQYF. The CDR3, as DNA: TGTGCCAGCAGTTCCGACAGGGGTGGGGACGAGCAGTACTTC.

The gene calls are TRBV29-1 and TRBJ1-2; 9 bases are a match to TRBD1. The CDR3 spans 13 residues. The germline V gene has CDR1 SQVTM and CDR2 ANQGSEA. With 6 bases clipped from V and 8 bases from J, the junction kept 10 bases outside the gene matches. The CDR3 sequence is CSVRGQGPKGYTF. CDR3 DNA: TGCAGCGTACGGGGACAGGGTCCGAAAGGCTACACCTTC.

The V and J genes are TRBV7-2 and TRBJ1-6, with D tentatively TRBD1 (5 bases). CDR3 length equals 16 residues. From germline, CDR1 is SGHTA and CDR2 FQGNSA. The ends were cut back, 6 bases at V and 1 base at J, with 13 bases in the middle. In nucleotides, the CDR3 is TGTGCCAGCAGGACTCAGGGTTGGTCCTATAATTCACCCCTCCACTTT. It specifies CASRTQGWSYNSPLHF.

This chain links TRBV29-1 with TRBJ2-4, with 10 nucleotides matching TRBD2. Germline assignment: CDR1 SQVTM and CDR2 ANQGSEA. This CDR3 is 15 amino acids long. The V and J ends lost 7 bases and 6 bases, in that order; junction bases with no gene match: 12. CDR3 sequence (DNA): TGCAGCGCTGCGGGACAAGCGGGGGGGCGAAACATTCAGTACTTC. It encodes CSAAGQAGGRNIQYF.

The V and J genes are TRBV7-2 and TRBJ2-3; no definite D call. Germline loops: CDR1 SGHTA, CDR2 FQGNSA. The CDR3 has 12 amino acids. V lost 8 bases to trimming and J lost 6 bases, with 12 bases between them. The DNA for the CDR3 is TGTGCCAGCTCCCGACCCCCTGATACGCAGTATTTT. Protein product: CASSRPPDTQYF.

V is TRBV6-6 and J is TRBJ2-4, with D possibly TRBD2 on 5 matching bases. The J call may be incorrect, as the DNA end agrees better with TRBJ2-7. The CDR3 length is 12 residues. Germline CDR1 MNHNY, CDR2 SVGAGI (reference sequence). CDR3 residues: CASNAGIYEQYF. The CDR3 DNA reads as TGTGCCAGCAACGCCGGGATCTACGAGCAGTACTTC.

The chain combines TRBV6-2 or TRBV6-3 with TRBJ2-7, with D unclear. This CDR3 spans 11 amino acids. Looked up from germline, CDR1 is MNHEY and CDR2 is SVGEGT. The V and J ends lost 9 bases and 5 bases respectively, with 11 bases between them. CDR3 residues: CASNQADEQYF. The DNA of the CDR3 is TGTGCCAGTAACCAGGCAGACGAGCAGTACTTC.

The J gene is TRBJ1-4, the V gene TRBV25-1; 8 bases are a match to TRBD1. Germline CDR1 is MGHDK and CDR2 is SYGVNS. J gave up 8 bases and V 1 base, and 6 bases lay outside the gene matches. CDR3 length: 15 amino acids. CDR3 sequence: CASSESATGAEKLFF. The CDR3 DNA follows: TGTGCCAGCAGTGAATCCGCGACAGGGGCCGAAAAACTGTTTTTT.

Of note for this clonotype: One end of the junction fails to match germline, which may point to a read error. The J gene is TRBJ2-5, the V gene TRBV28; no clear D gene. TRBJ2-7 explains the end of the DNA better; the J call may be wrong. CDR1 is MDHEN, CDR2 SYDVKM, per germline. There are 13 residues in the CDR3. CDR3 nucleotide sequence: TGTGCCAGCAGCCCACCACCCTCCAACGAGCAGTACTTC. It yields the protein CASSPPPSNEQYF.

The DNA for the CDR3 is TGCGCCAGCAGCCCCCCCTTAGGGAGCGGATCCTACGAGCAGTACTTC. It specifies CASSPPLGSGSYEQYF. The V call is TRBV4-1, the J call TRBJ2-5; maybe TRBD2 (5 bases). The closer fit of TRBJ2-7 to the DNA end suggests the J call may be wrong. The CDR3 consists of 16 residues. Germline V gene sequence: CDR1 MGHRA, CDR2 YSYEKL.

The chain has TRBV28 and TRBJ2-7, with TRBD2 matching 9 bases. The CDR3 runs to 15 residues. Per germline, CDR1 MDHEN and CDR2 SYDVKM. With V trimmed by 5 bases and J by 2 bases, 7 bases remained unmatched. The CDR3 region is CASSKLAGDPYEQYF. The DNA of the CDR3 is TGTGCCAGCAGTAAACTAGCGGGCGACCCCTACGAGCAGTACTTC.

V usage is TRBV3-1 and J usage is TRBJ1-2, with TRBD1 matching 7 bases. Germline CDR1 LGHDT, CDR2 YNNKEL (reference sequence). J lost 4 bases, V lost 1 base, and 3 bases had no gene match. The CDR3 has 14 residues. This chain's CDR3 is CASSQAGTVYGYTF. The DNA of the CDR3 is TGTGCCAGCAGCCAAGCCGGGACAGTCTATGGCTACACCTTC.

This chain uses TRBV5-1 with TRBJ1-1; D uncertain. Germline V gives CDR1 SGHRS, CDR2 YFSETQ. V shed 4 bases and J shed 0 bases, with 13 bases lying between them. The CDR3 runs to 15 residues. CDR3 nucleotides: TGCGCCAGCAGCCTCATTGGATACGTGAACACTGAAGCTTTCTTT. As protein: CASSLIGYVNTEAFF.

About this clonotype itself: Mismatch with germline at one junction end may stem from a read error. The rearrangement uses TRBV10-3 and TRBJ2-7; 8 nucleotides line up with TRBD2. The V gene's germline CDR1 is ENHRY and CDR2 SYGVKD. The CDR3 covers 13 residues. CDR3: CAISDRGLDEQYF. Here the CDR3 DNA reads TGTGCCATCAGTGACAGGGGACTAGACGAACAGTACTTC.

This chain connects TRBV6-2 or TRBV6-3 to TRBJ2-3, with D uncertain. The germline CDR1 and CDR2 sequences are MNHEY and SVGEGT. CDR3 length: 14 amino acids. Trimming cost V 0 bases and J 1 base, with 5 bases left between them. The CDR3 nucleotides are TGTGCCAGCAGTTACTCGAACCGCACAGATACGCAGTATTTT. It encodes CASSYSNRTDTQYF.

The V call is TRBV15, the J call TRBJ1-2; unclear D gene. Trimming took off 4 bases at V and 2 bases at J, with 8 bases between the two ends. The CDR3 spans 13 residues. Germline loops: CDR1 LNHNV, CDR2 YYDKDF (reference sequence). CDR3 amino acids: CATSIQSNYGYTF. In DNA, the CDR3 is TGTGCCACCAGCATACAGAGCAACTATGGCTACACCTTC.

The chain employs TRBV7-2 and TRBJ1-5; D not certain. V lost 4 bases to trimming and J lost 5 bases, with 9 bases between them. From germline, CDR1 is SGHTA and CDR2 FQGNSA. This CDR3 comprises 13 residues. The chain's CDR3 is CASSSTSDQPQHF. CDR3 nucleotides: TGTGCCAGCAGCTCCACGTCGGATCAGCCCCAGCATTTT.

This chain uses TRBV12-3 or TRBV12-4 with TRBJ1-6; D may be TRBD1 (5 bases). CDR3 length equals 14 residues. The V gene lost 5 bases and the J gene lost 11 bases, with 16 bases spanning the gap. CDR3 sequence (DNA): TGTGCCAGCAGTCCCCGTAGGGGTGATGCACCCCTCCACTTT. Translated: CASSPRRGDAPLHF.

This clonotype was observed a few times. This chain uses TRBV7-2 with TRBJ2-5, with D perhaps TRBD1 (6 bases). This CDR3 region has 14 residues. The V end was cut by 1 base, the J end by 5 bases, with 11 bases between. CDR1 is SGHTA, CDR2 FQGNSA, per germline. The CDR3 sequence is CASSLEQGWETQYF. CDR3 sequence (DNA): TGTGCCAGCAGCTTAGAACAGGGTTGGGAGACCCAGTACTTC.